This TCR beta chain is from a study of T cell responses to AZD1222 COVID-19 vaccine. Study-level findings and limits: Females outnumbered males among donors, who were mostly white British; clonal diversity was possibly underestimated. Targeting of unmutated variant regions was reportedly seen in nearly half of spike-specific TCRs. Vaccination with two AZD1222 doses was followed by a rise in Spike-specific TCR breadth and depth. Baseline serostatus was positive in only six AZD1222 recipients.

Sequencing used immunoSEQ multiplex PCR; TCRdb keeps in-frame clones, though not all of them. The data contain about 77,000 clones, 92% of them seen just once; the ten biggest clones take up around 4.5%. J gave up 8 bases and V 6 bases, and 7 bases lay outside the gene matches. The CDR3 is made up of 14 amino acids. CDR1 is MDHEN and CDR2 is SYDVKM in the germline V gene. Of note for this clone: Its cognate antigen is unknown.

The clonotype was recovered from an adult who received the AZD1222 COVID-19 vaccine. The J gene is TRBJ2-1, the V gene TRBV28, with 10 bases lining up with TRBD2. This specimen consisted of peripheral blood, obtained 28 days after the second AZD1222 dose. CDR3 sequence (DNA): TGTGCCAGCAGAAAATCGCTAGCGGGAGATGAGCAGTTCTTC. Its translation: CASRKSLAGDEQFF. The variable domain in full, completed from reference TRBV28 and TRBJ2-1, reads DVKVTQSSRYLVKRTGEKVFLECVQDMDHENMFWYRQDPGLGLRLIYFSYDVKMKEKGDIPEGYSVSREKKERFSLILESASTNQTSMYLCASRKSLAGDEQFFGPGTRLTVL.